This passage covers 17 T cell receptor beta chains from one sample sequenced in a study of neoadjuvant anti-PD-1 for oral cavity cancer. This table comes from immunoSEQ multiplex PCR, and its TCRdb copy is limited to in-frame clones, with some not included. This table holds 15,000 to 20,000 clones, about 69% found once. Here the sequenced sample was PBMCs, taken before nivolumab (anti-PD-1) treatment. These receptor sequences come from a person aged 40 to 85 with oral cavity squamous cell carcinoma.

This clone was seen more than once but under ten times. The CDR3 loop reads CAISAAEANTEAFF. The CDR3 nucleotides read TGTGCCATCAGTGCGGCGGAGGCGAACACTGAAGCTTTCTTT. V is TRBV10-3 and J is TRBJ1-1; D remains ambiguous. The CDR3 covers 14 residues. The V end lost 4 bases, the J end lost 1 base, and 10 bases lay between the germline ends. CDR1 ENHRY and CDR2 SYGVKD come from the germline V gene.

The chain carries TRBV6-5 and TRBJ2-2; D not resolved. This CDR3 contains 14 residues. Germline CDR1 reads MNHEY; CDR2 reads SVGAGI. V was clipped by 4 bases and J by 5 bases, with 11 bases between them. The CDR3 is CASSSLIGTGELFF. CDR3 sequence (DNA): TGTGCCAGCAGTTCCTTGATCGGGACCGGGGAGCTGTTTTTT.

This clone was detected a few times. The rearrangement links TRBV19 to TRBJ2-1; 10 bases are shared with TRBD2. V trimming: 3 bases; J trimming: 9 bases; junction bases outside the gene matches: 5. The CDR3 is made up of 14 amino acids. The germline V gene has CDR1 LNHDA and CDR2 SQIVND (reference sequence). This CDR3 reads CASSILAGELEQFF. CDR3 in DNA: TGTGCCAGTAGTATCCTAGCGGGAGAGCTTGAGCAGTTCTTC.

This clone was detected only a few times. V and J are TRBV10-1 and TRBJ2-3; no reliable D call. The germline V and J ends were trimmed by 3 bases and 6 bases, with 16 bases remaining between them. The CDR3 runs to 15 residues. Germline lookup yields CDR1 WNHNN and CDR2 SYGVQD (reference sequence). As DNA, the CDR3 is TGCGCCAGCAGTGATGGCCAGAAGGTATCGGATACGCAGTATTTT. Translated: CASSDGQKVSDTQYF.

The CDR3 protein is CASSLRDDTEAFF. The CDR3, as DNA: TGCGCCAGCAGCTTAAGGGATGACACTGAAGCTTTCTTT. This chain connects TRBV5-1 to TRBJ1-1; D unresolved. The germline CDR1 and CDR2 sequences are SGHRS and YFSETQ. V lost 2 bases and J lost 3, with 8 bases in between. CDR3 length: 13 amino acids.

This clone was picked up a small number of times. The CDR3 here is CASSQDGWLYF. The CDR3 DNA reads TGCGCCAGCAGCCAAGATGGGTGGCTGTACTTC. The chain combines TRBV4-1 with TRBJ2-7; D is unclear. V was clipped by 0 bases and J by 12 bases, with 9 bases between them. The length of the CDR3 is 11 residues. Germline V gene lookup returns CDR1 MGHRA and CDR2 YSYEKL.

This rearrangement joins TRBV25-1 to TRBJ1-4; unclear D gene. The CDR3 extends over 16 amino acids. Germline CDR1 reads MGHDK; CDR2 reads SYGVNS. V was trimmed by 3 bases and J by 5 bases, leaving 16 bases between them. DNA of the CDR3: TGTGCCAGCAGTGATTCAGTCCGTGCCTCAAATGAAAAACTGTTTTTT. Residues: CASSDSVRASNEKLFF.

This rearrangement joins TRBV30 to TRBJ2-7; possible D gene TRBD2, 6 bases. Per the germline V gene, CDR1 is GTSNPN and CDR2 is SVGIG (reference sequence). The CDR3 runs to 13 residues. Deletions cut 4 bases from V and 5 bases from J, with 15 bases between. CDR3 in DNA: TGTGCCTGGACTCGGGGAGGCTTACACGAGCAGTACTTC. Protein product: CAWTRGGLHEQYF.

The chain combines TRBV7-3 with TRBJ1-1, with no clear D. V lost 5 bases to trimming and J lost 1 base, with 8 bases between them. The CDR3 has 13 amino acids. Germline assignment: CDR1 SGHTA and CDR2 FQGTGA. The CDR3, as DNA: TGTGCCAGCAGCCGGGTAGGGAACACTGAAGCTTTCTTT. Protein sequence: CASSRVGNTEAFF.

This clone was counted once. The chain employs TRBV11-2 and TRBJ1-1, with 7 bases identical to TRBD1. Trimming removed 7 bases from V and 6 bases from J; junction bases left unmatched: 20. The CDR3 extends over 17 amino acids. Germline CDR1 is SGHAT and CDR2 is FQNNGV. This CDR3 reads CASTILGGQELFAEAFF. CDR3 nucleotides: TGTGCCAGCACCATCCTAGGGGGCCAGGAGCTGTTCGCTGAAGCTTTCTTT. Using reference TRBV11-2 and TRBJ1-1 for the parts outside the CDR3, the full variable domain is EAGVAQSPRYKIIEKRQSVAFWCNPISGHATLYWYQQILGQGPKLLIQFQNNGVVDDSQLPKDRFSAERLKGVDSTLKIQPAKLEDSAVYLCASTILGGQELFAEAFFGQGTRLTVV.

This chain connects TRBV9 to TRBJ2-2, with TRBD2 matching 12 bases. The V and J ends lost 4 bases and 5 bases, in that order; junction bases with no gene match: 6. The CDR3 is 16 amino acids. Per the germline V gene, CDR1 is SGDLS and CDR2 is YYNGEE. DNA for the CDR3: TGTGCCAGCAGCATGACTAGCGGGAGTCAGACCGGGGAGCTGTTTTTT. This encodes CASSMTSGSQTGELFF.

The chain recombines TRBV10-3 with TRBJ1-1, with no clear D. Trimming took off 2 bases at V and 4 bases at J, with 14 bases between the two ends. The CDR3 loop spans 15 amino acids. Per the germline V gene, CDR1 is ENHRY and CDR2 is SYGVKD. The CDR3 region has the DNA TGTGCCATCAGTGAGGGGGTGGCCGCTGGCACTGAAGCTTTCTTT. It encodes CAISEGVAAGTEAFF.

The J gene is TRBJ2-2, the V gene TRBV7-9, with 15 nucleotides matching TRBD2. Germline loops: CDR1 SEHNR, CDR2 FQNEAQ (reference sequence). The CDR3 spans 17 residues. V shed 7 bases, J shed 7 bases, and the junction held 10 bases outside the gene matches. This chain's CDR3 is CASTLGLAGGPSGELFF. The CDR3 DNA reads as TGTGCCAGCACCCTCGGACTAGCGGGAGGGCCTAGCGGGGAGCTGTTTTTT.

CDR3 loop: CASSLLWTGTPDTQYF. Written as DNA, the CDR3 is TGCGCCAGCAGCCTTCTATGGACAGGGACTCCAGATACGCAGTATTTT. The chain joins TRBV4-1 to TRBJ2-3; 8 bases match TRBD1. Germline trimming cut 4 bases from V and 4 bases from J; bases unmatched to any gene: 10. Germline lookup yields CDR1 MGHRA and CDR2 YSYEKL. The CDR3 sequence is 16 residues long.

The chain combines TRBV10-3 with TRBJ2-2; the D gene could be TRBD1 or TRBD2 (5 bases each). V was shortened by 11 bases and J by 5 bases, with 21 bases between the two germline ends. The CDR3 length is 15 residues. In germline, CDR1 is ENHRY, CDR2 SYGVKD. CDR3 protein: CAVKPGPQGTGELFF. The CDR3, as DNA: TGTGCCGTAAAACCGGGACCCCAAGGGACCGGGGAGCTGTTTTTT.

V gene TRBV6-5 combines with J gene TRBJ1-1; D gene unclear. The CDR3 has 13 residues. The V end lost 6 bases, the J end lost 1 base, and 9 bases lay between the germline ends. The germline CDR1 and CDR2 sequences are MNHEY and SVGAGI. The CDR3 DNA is TGTGCCAGCAGCCCGCTAAGGAACACTGAAGCTTTCTTT. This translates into CASSPLRNTEAFF.

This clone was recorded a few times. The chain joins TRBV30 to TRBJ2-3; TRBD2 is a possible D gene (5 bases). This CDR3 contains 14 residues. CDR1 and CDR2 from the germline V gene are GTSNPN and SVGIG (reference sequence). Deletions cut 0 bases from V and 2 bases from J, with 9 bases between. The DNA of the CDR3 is TGTGCCTGGAGTGTAGAGCGGAACACAGATACGCAGTATTTT. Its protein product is CAWSVERNTDTQYF.